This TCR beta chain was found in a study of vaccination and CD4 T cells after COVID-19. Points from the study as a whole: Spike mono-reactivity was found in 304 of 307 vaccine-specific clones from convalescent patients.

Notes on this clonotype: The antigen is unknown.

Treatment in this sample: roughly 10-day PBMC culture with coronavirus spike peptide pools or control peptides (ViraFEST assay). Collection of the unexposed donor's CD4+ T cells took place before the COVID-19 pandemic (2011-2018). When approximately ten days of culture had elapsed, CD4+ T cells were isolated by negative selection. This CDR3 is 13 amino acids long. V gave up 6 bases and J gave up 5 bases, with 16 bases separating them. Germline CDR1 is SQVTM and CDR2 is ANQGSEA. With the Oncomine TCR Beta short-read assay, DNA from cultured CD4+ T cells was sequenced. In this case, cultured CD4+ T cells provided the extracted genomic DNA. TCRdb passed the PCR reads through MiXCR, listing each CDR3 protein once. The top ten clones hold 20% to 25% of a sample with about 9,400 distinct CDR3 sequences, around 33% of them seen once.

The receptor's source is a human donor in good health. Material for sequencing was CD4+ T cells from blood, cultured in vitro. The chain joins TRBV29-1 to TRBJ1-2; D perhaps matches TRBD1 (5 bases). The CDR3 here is CSVGGGGAYGYTF. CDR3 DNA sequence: TGCAGCGTCGGAGGAGGAGGGGCTTATGGCTACACCTTC.